This TCR beta chain was sequenced during a study of CD8+ T cells in alopecia areata. Treatment indicated: oral pan-JAK inhibitor, 5-10 mg twice daily. TCR sequencing used cDNA made by reverse transcription of extracted RNA. The method was immunoSEQ multiplex PCR; TCRdb's version includes in-frame clones alone and lacks a portion of them. The table has around 290,000 clones, nearly 60% seen once. The sequence was collected from a human donor with alopecia areata. The starting material was CD4+ T cells sorted from blood, obtained at week 24, from a patient treated with tofacitinib.

The CDR3 coding sequence is TGTGCCAGCAGTGACCGCCCAGGTGGCAGCGGTAGCTACGAGCAGTACTTC. Its protein product is CASSDRPGGSGSYEQYF. The rearrangement links TRBV25-1 to TRBJ2-7, with D tentatively TRBD2 (5 bases). This CDR3 has 17 amino acids. Germline values: CDR1 MGHDK, CDR2 SYGVNS. V gave up 3 bases and J gave up 3 bases, with 21 bases separating them.